Below, 19 T cell receptor beta chains from the same sample are listed, as sequenced in a study of spatial heterogeneity in lung cancer. Time point: sample taken at primary tumor resection. In each case, whole RNA from tumor, nontumor lung or frozen PBMC was sequenced unsorted. MiXCR was run by TCRdb on the 5' RACE reads, yielding one entry per CDR3 protein. This sample yields about 80,000 distinct CDR3 sequences, of which approximately 20% are seen a single time; 6.2% belongs to the top ten. The starting material was PBMCs, obtained at surgery. All receptors come from a male donor with early-stage non-small cell lung cancer.

The chain joins TRBV12-3 or TRBV12-4 to TRBJ2-5; a weak D match, TRBD1 (5 bases). The V and J ends lost 4 bases and 2 bases respectively, with 11 bases between them. CDR3 length: 14 residues. This CDR3 reads CASSSSGYQETQYF. The CDR3 DNA follows: TGTGCCAGCAGTTCTTCAGGGTATCAAGAGACCCAGTACTTC.

V is TRBV5-5 and J is TRBJ2-7; D is undetermined. Trimming shortened V by 4 bases and J by 5 bases, and 10 bases separated the two germline ends. Germline V lookup: CDR1 SGHKS, CDR2 YYEKEE (reference sequence). CDR3 size: 12 residues. The CDR3 DNA is TGTGCCAGCAGCCCAGACATCCACGAGCAGTACTTC. Protein product: CASSPDIHEQYF.

This clonotype was counted only a few times. The chain has TRBV20-1 and TRBJ1-2; D might be TRBD1 (5 bases). The CDR3 covers 14 residues. Germline CDR1 and CDR2: DFQATT and SNEGSKA (reference sequence). V was trimmed by 1 base and J by 5 bases, leaving 14 bases between them. CDR3 sequence (DNA): TGCAGTGCTAGAGCCGGAGGGGTCCCTTATGGCTACACCTTC. Protein sequence: CSARAGGVPYGYTF.

The V call is TRBV6-1, the J call TRBJ1-5; D remains ambiguous. This CDR3 is 13 amino acids long. The germline CDR1 and CDR2 sequences are MNHNS and SASEGT. Trimming took 2 bases from V and 4 from J, leaving 6 bases between them. The CDR3 loop reads CASSESPNQPQHF. In nucleotides, the CDR3 is TGTGCCAGCAGTGAATCCCCGAATCAGCCCCAGCATTTT.

V and J are TRBV28 and TRBJ1-5; D might be TRBD1 (6 bases). V lost 3 bases and J lost 5, with 11 bases in between. This CDR3 region has 14 residues. CDR1 and CDR2 (germline): MDHEN, SYDVKM. The CDR3 region has the DNA TGTGCCAGCAGTTTGGGGACACTAGATCAGCCCCAGCATTTT. This encodes CASSLGTLDQPQHF.

This chain joins TRBV24-1 and TRBJ2-1, with 8 bases that match TRBD2. Germline assignment: CDR1 KGHDR and CDR2 SFDVKD. This CDR3 region has 18 residues. After removal of 3 bases from V and 9 bases from J, the junction contained 18 bases not matched to a gene. The CDR3 bases are TGTGCCACCAGTGATCCCCGGGTGGGCGGGAGGATCCAGGTTGAGCAGTTCTTC. Encoded protein: CATSDPRVGGRIQVEQFF.

The chain links TRBV28 to TRBJ1-1, with D maybe TRBD1 (6 bases). The germline V and J ends were trimmed by 7 bases and 7 bases, with 19 bases remaining between them. The V gene's germline CDR1 is MDHEN and CDR2 SYDVKM. CDR3 size: 14 residues. The CDR3 is CASNPPRGGVEAFF. As DNA, the CDR3 is TGTGCCAGCAACCCCCCCCGGGGGGGCGTTGAAGCTTTCTTT.

This clonotype has only a few counts. V gene TRBV9 combines with J gene TRBJ1-5, with unresolved D. V gave up 0 bases and J gave up 5 bases, with 6 bases separating them. This CDR3 is built from 13 residues. Germline V gene sequence: CDR1 SGDLS, CDR2 YYNGEE. CDR3 residues: CASSVGHDQPQHF. CDR3 DNA: TGTGCCAGCAGCGTAGGGCATGATCAGCCCCAGCATTTT.

In nucleotides, the CDR3 is TGTGCCAGCAGCTTAGTAGGATATAATTCACCCCTCCACTTT. Its protein is CASSLVGYNSPLHF. This chain links TRBV11-2 with TRBJ1-6; no clear D. With 1 base removed from V and 4 bases from J, the gap between germline ends came to 5 bases. The CDR3 is made up of 14 amino acids. Germline CDR1 is SGHAT and CDR2 is FQNNGV.

The chain recombines TRBV19 with TRBJ1-5; 8 positions match TRBD1. V lost 5 bases to trimming and J lost 5 bases; unmatched junction nucleotides: 2. Per germline, CDR1 LNHDA and CDR2 SQIVND (reference sequence). The CDR3 extends over 13 amino acids. The DNA for the CDR3 is TGTGCCAGTAGTGAACAGGGGGATCAGCCCCAGCATTTT. Translating gives CASSEQGDQPQHF.

The V gene is TRBV20-1, the J gene TRBJ2-1; D may be TRBD1 (5 bases). The CDR3 covers 13 residues. The V gene's germline CDR1 is DFQATT and CDR2 SNEGSKA (reference sequence). The V gene lost 4 bases and the J gene lost 6 bases, with 13 bases spanning the gap. The CDR3 bases are TGCAGTGCTAAAGTCCAGGGTTTCAATGAGCAGTTCTTC. Translation gives CSAKVQGFNEQFF.

This clonotype turned up a few times. The V gene is TRBV12-3 or TRBV12-4, the J gene TRBJ2-5; the match to TRBD2 covers 11 bases. Germline trimming cut 5 bases from V and 5 bases from J; bases unmatched to any gene: 1. The CDR3 covers 13 residues. The CDR3 region is CASSPSGGETQYF. The CDR3 DNA is TGTGCCAGCAGTCCTAGCGGGGGGGAGACCCAGTACTTC.

This clonotype was observed a handful of times. The rearrangement links TRBV9 to TRBJ2-7; TRBD2 matches at 10 bases. The CDR3 contains 15 residues. Looked up from germline, CDR1 is SGDLS and CDR2 is YYNGEE. J lost 2 bases, V lost 1 base, and 3 bases had no gene match. This CDR3 is CASSVPSGSTYEQYF. The DNA for the CDR3 is TGTGCCAGCAGCGTACCTAGCGGGAGCACCTACGAGCAGTACTTC.

The chain combines TRBV20-1 with TRBJ2-7; maybe TRBD2 (6 bases). Germline lookup yields CDR1 DFQATT and CDR2 SNEGSKA (reference sequence). V was trimmed by 5 bases and J by 5 bases, leaving 16 bases between them. CDR3 size: 13 residues. The DNA of the CDR3 is TGCAGTGCTCCGGGACCAGGGAGGAACGAGCAGTACTTC. Protein product: CSAPGPGRNEQYF.

Only a few counts were recorded for this clonotype. The chain recombines TRBV5-1 with TRBJ2-3; D is undetermined. V gave up 0 bases and J gave up 3 bases, with 14 bases separating them. The CDR3 loop spans 16 amino acids. The germline V gene encodes CDR1 SGHRS and CDR2 YFSETQ. The CDR3 bases are TGCGCCAGCAGCTTGGCCCGGGCAAAGGGAACAGATACGCAGTATTTT. Its protein product is CASSLARAKGTDTQYF.

The chain recombines TRBV7-3 with TRBJ2-1; no clear D. Per germline, CDR1 SGHTA and CDR2 FQGTGA. The CDR3 contains 15 residues. V lost 5 bases and J 1 base, leaving 12 bases between the germline ends. DNA for the CDR3: TGTGCCAGCAGCCCCCGGGCCCTGTCCTACAATGAGCAGTTCTTC. It is translated as CASSPRALSYNEQFF.

This chain links TRBV4-1 with TRBJ2-3; 12 nucleotides align to TRBD2. Germline V gives CDR1 MGHRA, CDR2 YSYEKL. CDR3 length: 18 residues. J lost 2 bases, V lost 5 bases, and 11 bases had no gene match. CDR3 DNA: TGCGCCAGCAGCATACAAGGGCTAGCGGGAGGGTACACAGATACGCAGTATTTT. Amino acid sequence: CASSIQGLAGGYTDTQYF.

This clonotype was counted only a few times. V usage is TRBV2 and J usage is TRBJ2-7; D remains ambiguous. The CDR3 covers 16 residues. CDR1 is SNHLY, CDR2 FYNNEI, per germline. Trimming took 0 bases from V and 0 from J, leaving 12 bases between them. The CDR3 DNA follows: TGTGCCAGCAGTGAAGCACGAGTTTTCCGCTCCTACGAGCAGTACTTC. Its translation: CASSEARVFRSYEQYF.

Many counts were recorded for this clonotype. The chain uses TRBV7-3 and TRBJ2-3, with D perhaps matching TRBD1 or TRBD2 (5 bases each). Germline loops: CDR1 SGHTA, CDR2 FQGTGA. Trimming removed 2 bases from V and 6 bases from J, with 15 bases in between. The CDR3 is 15 amino acids. The CDR3 DNA is TGTGCCAGCAGCTTACAGGGCGGTAGAGGGGATACGCAGTATTTT. It specifies CASSLQGGRGDTQYF.